Below, one TCR beta chain is given with its context. The target of this receptor is not known. The sample holds no much larger clone one base away, and base qualities are not on file. The data derive from a study of shared clonotypes between healthy human individuals (dated by TCRdb to 2020 to 2021). At the level of the whole study: The cohort included three men and two women between 18 and 49 years of age. For each donor, CD4 naive and CD4 memory were each given three plates, CD8 naive was given two plates, and CD8 memory was given one plate. Per donor, leukapheresis produced somewhere between about 0.94 and 9 billion PBMCs. To estimate repertoire size and how much clonotypes are shared between individuals, the study performed deep sequencing of blood TCR repertoires from a few healthy adults. To increase sequencing depth and limit assay-specific biases, different laboratories used diverse techniques to prepare libraries and sequence TCR repertoires.

The paper as a whole reports these results and caveats: Sampling was restricted to blood, and TCR repertoires in tissue are likely to differ from TCR repertoires in blood. Pairwise subsampling indicated that sequencing depth was expected to affect the degree of clonotype sharing among donors. Even with the large sequencing depth, rarefaction of the sorted-subset datasets indicated that sequencing was incomplete. When four donors were compared, the shared fraction of clonotypes was around 5% for naive CD4, around 3.5% for naive CD8, roughly 2.3% for memory CD4, and around 0.4% for memory CD8. Compared with non-shared clonotypes, clonotypes shared by all four sorted-subset donors had higher generation probabilities. Naive subsets generally had larger estimated clonotype richness than memory subsets. The small number of donors limited the genetic and exposure-history diversity represented.

Using the deep immunoSEQ assay, TCR CDR3 regions were amplified from genomic DNA by multiplex PCR. Extracted genomic DNA from each cell subset was spread evenly across all wells of several immunoSEQ 96-well plates, with each plate serving as a replicate. Each replicate PCR for sorted subsets received around 200 ng genomic DNA, equal to about 30,000 T cell genomes. The purified libraries were quantified using a Qubit 3.0 fluorometer, sized with a Bioanalyzer 2100, and then quantified again using the KAPA Library Quantification kit. Every immunoSEQ 96-well plate was sequenced on a dedicated single-read 150-cycle Illumina NextSeq 550 flow cell. As for the authors' bioinformatics: Because the immunoSEQ output held only junctional sequences and lacked quality scores, the filtering could not match the filtering applied to full-length reads. Sequences were annotated with PyIR, a Python wrapper for IgBLAST v1.9, and V/J genes and CDR3 were assigned using IMGT germline references. Reads were removed for weak V/J assignments (E-value above 1e-6), missing CDR3, stop codons, out-of-frame junctions, or ambiguous translated residues. V3J clonotypes were defined by identical inferred V gene, J gene, and CDR3 amino acid sequence. Percentage overlap between repertoires was computed as shared unique clonotypes divided by the size of the smaller repertoire. Richness of each repertoire was evaluated using RTK rarefaction, the Chao1 estimator, and Recon v2.1 estimates of unobserved clonotypes. For all TCRbeta clonotypes obtained by the gDNA method from four donors, generation probabilities were computed with OLGA. The immuneACCESS repertoire file appears here via TCRdb, limited to in-frame rearrangements. These files lack a portion of the clones; in checked studies, under half of the deficit traces to unresolved V genes, and the cause of the others is not known. The D gene and trimming were derived from the DNA, and the V and J assignments and clone size from that table. The sample table records about 580,000 clones; 95% to 98% of these occur just once. In total, the top ten clones hold more than 0.3% of the sample.

The CDR3 runs 15 amino acids, cysteine and phenylalanine included. Of all the DNA, just the CDR3 is kept, 45 bases in frame from base 1. According to the germline V gene, CDR1 reads SGHDT and CDR2 reads YYEEEE. Trimming removed 1 base from V and 7 bases from J; the gene matches leave 8 bases unexplained. CD8 naive samples consisted of CD45RO-negative cells that were positively selected for CCR7, yielding a CD45RA+CCR7+ population without TemRA cells. The donors were healthy, HIV-negative adults who had no recently reported acute infections or vaccinations. Every donor was a Caucasian adult residing in Nashville, Tennessee, USA. Blood was collected by leukapheresis, and PBMCs were isolated by Ficoll-Histopaque density gradient centrifugation and then cryopreserved in liquid nitrogen vapor phase. Analytical flow cytometry was used to check the purity and quantity of each magnetically sorted T cell population. Each sorted fraction had its genomic DNA isolated and then quantified by UV absorbance on a Nanodrop 2000c.

The material sequenced was naive CD8+ T cells sorted from blood. The label giving this sample's cell subset or site can be read as: CD45RA+CCR7+. This receptor was taken from a man aged 25 to 40 in good health. Here the chain combines TRBV5-6 and TRBJ1-2, and 9 junction bases match TRBD1. In nucleotides, the sequence is TGTGCCAGCAGCTTGTCGGGACAGGGCTTGGCTGGCTACACCTTC. This yields the protein CASSLSGQGLAGYTF.